This TCR beta chain was recovered during a study of T cell repertoires in aging, cancer and after chemotherapy. As for the study in general: Six age groups, ranging from 30 or younger to 70 or older, included the donors. Paired samples before and after chemotherapy came from glioblastoma patients receiving temozolomide-based therapy.

TRB rearrangements spanning V, D and J were amplified using mixed TRB-A/B primers. TCRdb independently ran MiXCR on the multiplex PCR reads; one entry per CDR3 protein. This sample carries under 2,500 distinct CDR3 sequences, less than 35% of them seen once, and the ten largest clones take 7.8%. Peripheral blood genomic DNA, not sorted cells or RNA, was the template. The germline gives CDR1 LNHDA, CDR2 SQIVND (reference sequence). Trimming took 8 bases from V and 2 from J, leaving 12 bases between them. The CDR3 runs 14 residues. General study results and limits: Compared with age-matched healthy donors, untreated hematological or solid cancer patients showed higher blood TCR clonality. The repertoire data cannot show anything about immunological memory following chemotherapy.

Worth noting for this clonotype: Antigen specificity is unknown.

The material sequenced was blood. The clonotype comes from a human donor with a solid tumor. The V and J genes are TRBV19 and TRBJ2-2; D is uncertain. The CDR3 loop reads CASGGRPNTGELFF. CDR3 DNA sequence: TGTGCCAGTGGTGGACGGCCTAACACCGGGGAGCTGTTTTTT.